What follows describes a single T cell receptor beta chain. This clonotype was seen repeatedly, ten times or more. Its antigen is currently not known. One base away there is no much larger clone; base qualities are not given. Data came from an Illumina HiSeq 1500. TCRdb ran its own pipeline on the public reads, namely fastp trimming at Q25 and MiXCR clone calling, and kept in-frame beta chains. Rows are combined by CDR3 protein, so each entry shows the most common genes and DNA. The sample data list 750,000 to 900,000 distinct CDR3 sequences, and 29% of these were observed just once. About 12% of the sample goes to the ten largest clones. Counted from cysteine to phenylalanine, this CDR3 has 14 amino acids. Solely the CDR3 DNA is kept, with 42 bases framed from the first base. From a lookup of the germline V gene, CDR1 and CDR2 are SQVTM and ANQGSEA. V was cut back by 4 bases and J by 3 bases, leaving a gap of 13 bases between them.

This sample's treatment or condition label indicates: in vitro stimulation with specific CMV peptide epitopes to enrich CMV-specific T cells. The data stem from a study of T cell repertoires in cytomegalovirus infection (dated by TCRdb to about 2019). For context, the study as a whole: Peptide stimulations targeted recently identified HLA-C-restricted CMV epitopes, whose presentation resists viral immunomodulation, together with well-studied HLA-B-restricted epitopes. Because public TCR beta signatures pointed to carriage of CMV infection together with the matching HLA type, the HLA type of each donor mattered for the analysis. Points the paper makes about the study in general: In both this cohort and an independent cohort of several hundred donors, the cumulative frequency of public TCR beta family members distinguished carriers of CMV infection plus the relevant HLA type. The ex vivo response was dominated by HLA-C-restricted CMV-specific TCR beta clonotypes, which also provided the single most frequent clonotype in two of eight donors.

The material was cultured CD8+ T cells from PBMCs, obtained from culture after CMV antigen stimulation. This receptor chain uses TRBV29-1 and TRBJ2-4, with the D gene too uncertain to name. The sequence came from a human donor in good health (CMV status not recorded). Some clones in this sample may be carry-over from other donors' samples. CDR3 sequence: CSVGPRWGKNIQYF. The sequence in DNA is TGCAGCGTTGGCCCCAGGTGGGGCAAAAACATTCAGTACTTC. The full variable domain, completed from the reference TRBV29-1 and TRBJ2-4 proteins outside the CDR3, reads SAVISQKPSRDICQRGTSLTIQCQVDSQVTMMFWYRQQPGQSLTLIATANQGSEATYESGFVIDKFPISRPNLTFSTLTVSNMSPEDSSIYLCSVGPRWGKNIQYFGAGTRLSVL.